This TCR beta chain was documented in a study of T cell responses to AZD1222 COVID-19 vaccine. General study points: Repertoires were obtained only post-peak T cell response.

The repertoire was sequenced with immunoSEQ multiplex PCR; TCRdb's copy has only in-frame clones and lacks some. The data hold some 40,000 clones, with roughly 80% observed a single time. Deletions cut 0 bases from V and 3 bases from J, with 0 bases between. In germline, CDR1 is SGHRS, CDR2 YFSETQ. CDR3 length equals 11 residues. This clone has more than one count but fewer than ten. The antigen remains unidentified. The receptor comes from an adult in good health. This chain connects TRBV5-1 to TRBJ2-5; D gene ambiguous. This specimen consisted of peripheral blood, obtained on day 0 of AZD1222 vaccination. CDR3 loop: CASSLEETQYF. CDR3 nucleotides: TGCGCCAGCAGCTTGGAAGAGACCCAGTACTTC.